This is a list of T cell receptor beta chains from one sample in a study of OX40 agonist ivuxolimab in advanced cancers. Produced via immunoSEQ multiplex PCR; TCRdb's table is partial and in-frame only. The table includes under 85,000 clones, about nine tenths detected once. Source: CD4+ or CD8+ T cells sorted from blood, taken in a trial of the OX40 agonist ivuxolimab. The receptors derive from an adult with an advanced solid tumor such as melanoma, head and neck, liver or kidney cancer. Both conserved end residues are part of each CDR3. A D gene is named only where the DNA matches it firmly. Clone size is shown for a subset of rows, as once, few, many or a class of expanded clone.

v_gene: TRBV5-5; abundance: .; d_gene: .; j_gene: TRBJ1-5; CDR3aa: CASSLTLNQPQHF; CDR3nt: TGTGCCAGCAGCTTGACCCTCAATCAGCCCCAGCATTTT
v_gene: TRBV7-9; abundance: .; d_gene: .; j_gene: TRBJ2-7; CDR3aa: CASSRSGAYEQYF; CDR3nt: TGTGCCAGCAGCCGTTCCGGGGCTTACGAGCAGTACTTC
v_gene: TRBV9; abundance: .; d_gene: .; j_gene: TRBJ1-1; CDR3aa: CASSVDLSLAPEAFF; CDR3nt: TGTGCCAGCAGCGTAGATCTCTCCCTCGCCCCTGAAGCTTTCTTT
v_gene: TRBV19; abundance: .; d_gene: .; j_gene: TRBJ2-2; CDR3aa: CASSIGGPTGELFF; CDR3nt: TGTGCCAGTAGTATTGGGGGGCCGACCGGGGAGCTGTTTTTT
v_gene: TRBV6-5; abundance: .; d_gene: .; j_gene: TRBJ1-3; CDR3aa: CASSPFQGRGNTIYF; CDR3nt: TGTGCCAGCAGTCCTTTCCAGGGTCGCGGAAACACCATATATTTT
v_gene: TRBV28; abundance: few; d_gene: .; j_gene: TRBJ2-7; CDR3aa: CASSLLTGWPQSYEQYF; CDR3nt: TGTGCCAGCAGTCTTCTAACTGGGTGGCCCCAATCCTACGAGCAGTACTTC
v_gene: TRBV9; abundance: few; d_gene: .; j_gene: TRBJ1-1; CDR3aa: CASSVTDMNTEAFF; CDR3nt: TGTGCCAGCAGCGTAACAGACATGAACACTGAAGCTTTCTTT
v_gene: TRBV19; abundance: .; d_gene: .; j_gene: TRBJ1-4; CDR3aa: CASRSPAGRYEKLFF; CDR3nt: TGTGCCAGTAGGAGCCCGGCAGGACGCTATGAAAAACTGTTTTTT
v_gene: TRBV30; abundance: .; d_gene: TRBD2; j_gene: TRBJ2-2; CDR3aa: CAWLLTSGGSGELFF; CDR3nt: TGTGCCTGGCTGCTGACTAGCGGGGGCTCCGGGGAGCTGTTTTTT
v_gene: TRBV30; abundance: .; d_gene: .; j_gene: TRBJ1-4; CDR3aa: CAWSGTTGYSEKLFF; CDR3nt: TGTGCCTGGAGCGGCACAACAGGGTATAGTGAAAAACTGTTTTTT
v_gene: TRBV6-1; abundance: few; d_gene: .; j_gene: TRBJ2-2; CDR3aa: CASTWQGTGELFF; CDR3nt: TGTGCCAGCACTTGGCAGGGAACCGGGGAGCTGTTTTTT
v_gene: TRBV30; abundance: .; d_gene: .; j_gene: TRBJ1-2; CDR3aa: CAWLRARLDYGYTF; CDR3nt: TGTGCCTGGCTTCGGGCTCGGCTAGACTATGGCTACACCTTC
v_gene: TRBV14; abundance: .; d_gene: TRBD2; j_gene: TRBJ2-3; CDR3aa: CASSSGGLATTRQYF; CDR3nt: TGTGCCAGCAGCTCCGGGGGACTAGCGACCACACGGCAGTATTTT
v_gene: TRBV29-1; abundance: .; d_gene: TRBD1; j_gene: TRBJ1-1; CDR3aa: CSVEGPGGLTEAFF; CDR3nt: TGCAGCGTTGAAGGTCCAGGGGGCCTCACTGAAGCTTTCTTT
v_gene: TRBV27; abundance: .; d_gene: .; j_gene: TRBJ2-3; CDR3aa: CASSPRGVAGATDTQYF; CDR3nt: TGTGCCAGCAGTCCCCGAGGGGTAGCAGGGGCCACAGATACGCAGTATTTT
v_gene: TRBV4-2; abundance: .; d_gene: .; j_gene: TRBJ2-4; CDR3aa: CASSKNRVGAKNIQYF; CDR3nt: TGTGCCAGCAGCAAGAACAGGGTCGGGGCCAAAAACATTCAGTACTTC
v_gene: TRBV5-1; abundance: .; d_gene: .; j_gene: TRBJ1-2; CDR3aa: CASSLNGAWGYTF; CDR3nt: TGCGCCAGCAGCTTGAACGGGGCCTGGGGCTACACCTTC
v_gene: TRBV19; abundance: .; d_gene: .; j_gene: TRBJ1-5; CDR3aa: CASSSRGEPQPQHF; CDR3nt: TGTGCCAGTTCCTCGCGAGGGGAGCCCCAGCCCCAGCATTTT
v_gene: TRBV5-4; abundance: .; d_gene: TRBD1; j_gene: TRBJ2-7; CDR3aa: CASSPGTGVGGEQYF; CDR3nt: TGTGCCAGCAGCCCCGGGACAGGGGTGGGGGGCGAGCAGTACTTC
v_gene: TRBV5-1; abundance: .; d_gene: TRBD1; j_gene: TRBJ2-7; CDR3aa: CASSSTGSGVEQYF; CDR3nt: TGCGCCAGCAGCTCGACAGGGTCTGGGGTCGAGCAGTACTTC
v_gene: TRBV19; abundance: once; d_gene: .; j_gene: TRBJ2-1; CDR3aa: CASSLRGYNEQFF; CDR3nt: TGTGCCAGTTCGCTGCGGGGATACAATGAGCAGTTCTTC
v_gene: TRBV5-1; abundance: .; d_gene: .; j_gene: TRBJ1-2; CDR3aa: CASSLEVGGLYGYTF; CDR3nt: TGCGCCAGCAGCTTGGAGGTGGGGGGCCTCTATGGCTACACCTTC
v_gene: TRBV6-6; abundance: .; d_gene: TRBD1; j_gene: TRBJ2-5; CDR3aa: CASSLTGDPQETQYF; CDR3nt: TGTGCCAGCAGCTTGACAGGGGACCCGCAAGAGACCCAGTACTTC
v_gene: TRBV7-3; abundance: .; d_gene: .; j_gene: TRBJ2-1; CDR3aa: CASSTDWGRSSYNEQFF; CDR3nt: TGTGCCAGTAGCACCGACTGGGGACGGAGCTCCTACAATGAGCAGTTCTTC
v_gene: TRBV11-2; abundance: .; d_gene: .; j_gene: TRBJ1-6; CDR3aa: CASSLRQGNSPLHF; CDR3nt: TGTGCCAGCAGCTTACGGCAGGGAAATTCACCCCTCCACTTT
v_gene: TRBV11-3; abundance: .; d_gene: TRBD2; j_gene: TRBJ2-2; CDR3aa: CASSLSWTSENTGELFF; CDR3nt: TGTGCCAGCAGCTTAAGCTGGACTAGCGAAAACACCGGGGAGCTGTTTTTT
v_gene: TRBV6-1; abundance: once; d_gene: .; j_gene: TRBJ1-2; CDR3aa: CASSGGKAFTASSGYTF; CDR3nt: TGTGCCAGCAGTGGAGGGAAGGCATTTACCGCCTCTAGTGGCTACACCTTC
v_gene: TRBV4-1; abundance: .; d_gene: .; j_gene: TRBJ2-1; CDR3aa: CASSQSPVRNYNEQFF; CDR3nt: TGCGCCAGCAGCCAGTCCCCAGTGAGGAACTACAATGAGCAGTTCTTC